This TCR beta chain was found in a study of T cells in Graves' hyperthyroidism and ophthalmopathy. The source material, RNA transcripts, was used to amplify TCR beta CDR3 regions. With the HTBI primer set, the TCR CDR3 went through a first round of RT-PCR. TCRdb re-derived calls from the multiplex PCR reads in MiXCR, one entry per CDR3 protein. The data contain a few hundred thousand distinct CDR3 sequences, roughly 14% of them singletons. The CDR3 is 15 amino acids. Trimming removed 5 bases at V and 7 bases at J, with 17 bases between. CDR1 SGHVS and CDR2 FQNEAQ come from the germline V gene. This clonotype was found many times.

The chain recombines TRBV7-8 with TRBJ2-2; no definite D call. This clonotype was sampled from a woman aged 40-49 years with Graves' hyperthyroidism that later progressed to Graves' ophthalmopathy. Sequenced material: blood. The CDR3 bases are TGTGCCAGCAGCCTCCTTCCGAATTTTAGCGGGGAGCTGTTTTTT. Residues: CASSLLPNFSGELFF.